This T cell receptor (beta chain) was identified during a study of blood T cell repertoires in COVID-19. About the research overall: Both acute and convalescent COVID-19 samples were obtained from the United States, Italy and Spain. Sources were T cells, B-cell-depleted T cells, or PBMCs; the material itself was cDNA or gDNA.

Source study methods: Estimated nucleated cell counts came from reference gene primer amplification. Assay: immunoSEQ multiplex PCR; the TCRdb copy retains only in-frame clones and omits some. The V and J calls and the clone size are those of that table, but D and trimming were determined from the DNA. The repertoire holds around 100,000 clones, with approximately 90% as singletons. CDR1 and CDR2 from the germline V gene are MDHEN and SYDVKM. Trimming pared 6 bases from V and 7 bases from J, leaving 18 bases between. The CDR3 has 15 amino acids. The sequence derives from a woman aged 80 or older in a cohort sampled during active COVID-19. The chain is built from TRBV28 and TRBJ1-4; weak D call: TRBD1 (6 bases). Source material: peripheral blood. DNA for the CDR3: TGTGCCAGCAGCGTTCCGGGGGGCGCGGGTGAAAAACTGTTTTTT. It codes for CASSVPGGAGEKLFF. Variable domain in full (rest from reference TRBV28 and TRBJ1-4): DVKVTQSSRYLVKRTGEKVFLECVQDMDHENMFWYRQDPGLGLRLIYFSYDVKMKEKGDIPEGYSVSREKKERFSLILESASTNQTSMYLCASSVPGGAGEKLFFGSGTQLSVL.